This T cell receptor beta chain was observed in a study of beta chain features in type 1 diabetes. Overall study findings and caveats: In the patient group, naive, central memory and Treg TCRB repertoires seemed more alike than in the healthy donor group. Shortening that was moderate but significant affected the TCRB CDR3s of Type 1 diabetes patients in all four CD4+ subsets.

Every bit of the isolated RNA underwent reverse transcription, so sequencing read expressed TCRB transcripts. Averages about a million reads characterized the stem cell-like memory T cell samples. Method: immunoSEQ multiplex PCR; TCRdb's copy keeps in-frame clones and lacks some. The table records tens of thousands of clones, about 32% of them present only once. This clone was recorded a few times. What it recognizes is unknown. The CDR3 sequence is 14 residues long. Germline values: CDR1 LGHNA, CDR2 YNFKEQ. V gave up 1 base and J gave up 1 base, with 7 bases separating them. Sample: stem cell memory CD4+ T cells from blood. J is TRBJ1-1 and V is TRBV4-2; D call uncertain. This receptor was taken from a woman between 18 and 29 years old in good health. This CDR3 is CASSQGQENTEAFF. Here the CDR3 DNA reads TGTGCCAGCAGCCAAGGACAAGAGAACACTGAAGCTTTCTTT.